Below, 18 T cell receptor beta chains from the same sample are listed, as sequenced in a study of blood T cell repertoires in COVID-19. Sequenced by immunoSEQ multiplex PCR; TCRdb stores in-frame clones only, minus some. The sample has more than 100,000 clones, around 82% seen once; the top ten hold around 13%. Sequencing was done on a sample of peripheral blood. These receptors came from a woman aged 25 to 45 who had recovered from COVID-19.

This clone was counted between two and nine times. The chain employs TRBV7-2 and TRBJ1-2, with D possibly TRBD1 on 6 matching bases. V was cut by 5 bases and J by 8 bases, with 12 bases left in between. CDR1 SGHTA and CDR2 FQGNSA come from the germline V gene. The CDR3 is 12 residues long. CDR3 residues: CASSPPGGGYTF. CDR3 coding DNA: TGTGCCAGCAGCCCTCCTGGGGGCGGCTACACCTTC.

The chain couples TRBV4-2 to TRBJ1-2; TRBD1 is a possible D gene (6 bases). The length of the CDR3 is 14 residues. Germline CDR1 and CDR2: LGHNA and YNFKEQ. V was clipped by 3 bases and J by 6 bases, with 14 bases between them. The CDR3 loop is CASSQGEGGHGYTF. In nucleotides, the CDR3 is TGTGCCAGCAGCCAGGGGGAAGGGGGACATGGCTACACCTTC.

This clone appeared once. The chain couples TRBV13 to TRBJ2-1; D is unclear. Germline CDR1 PRHDT, CDR2 FYEKMQ (reference sequence). Trimming took 7 bases from V and 13 from J, leaving 20 bases between them. The CDR3 contains 13 residues. The CDR3, as DNA: TGTGCCAGCACCAAACTTGATCTTACTCTACAGTTCTTC. Translating gives CASTKLDLTLQFF.

The chain combines TRBV21-1 with TRBJ1-6; the table's D call, TRBD1, has no DNA check behind it. TRBV21-1 is recorded as a pseudogene. This CDR3 is built from 17 residues. CDR3 residues: CASTNPKGASYNSPLHF. In DNA form, the CDR3 reads TGTGCCAGCACCAACCCGAAGGGGGCGTCCTATAATTCACCCCTCCACTTT.

The genes are TRBV12-3 or TRBV12-4 and TRBJ2-7, with D uncertain. This CDR3 has 12 residues. The V end lost 5 bases, the J end lost 7 bases, and 12 bases lay between the germline ends. The DNA of the CDR3 is TGTGCCAGCAGTCGACACAACGAGGAGCAGTACTTC. Amino acids: CASSRHNEEQYF.

V gene TRBV6-1 combines with J gene TRBJ1-5; 8 bases agree with TRBD1. Germline V gene data show CDR1 as MNHNS and CDR2 as SASEGT. The CDR3 is 17 amino acids. Germline trimming cut 3 bases from V and 0 bases from J; bases unmatched to any gene: 7. CDR3 DNA: TGTGCCAGCAGTGATGACAGGGGACTCTATAGCAATCAGCCCCAGCATTTT. It codes for CASSDDRGLYSNQPQHF.

The V call is TRBV6-6, the J call TRBJ1-2, with D possibly matching TRBD1 (6 bases). The CDR3 spans 19 residues. Trimming cost V 6 bases and J 1 base, with 27 bases left between them. Looked up from germline, CDR1 is MNHNY and CDR2 is SVGAGI (reference sequence). CDR3: CASSSYPRTARNHNYGYTF. The CDR3 DNA reads as TGTGCCAGCAGCTCCTACCCACGGACAGCCCGCAATCATAACTATGGCTACACCTTC.

V and J are TRBV7-9 and TRBJ2-7, with 13 positions matching TRBD2. Germline lookup yields CDR1 SEHNR and CDR2 FQNEAQ (reference sequence). The CDR3 is 16 residues long. The V gene end was trimmed by 5 bases and the J gene end by 4 bases; junction bases not matched to a gene: 8. The CDR3 DNA is TGTGCCAGCAGCAATAGGACTAGCGGGAGAAGGTACGAGCAGTACTTC. Its translation: CASSNRTSGRRYEQYF.

The chain uses TRBV19 and TRBJ1-6; perhaps TRBD1 as D (5 bases). The germline gives CDR1 LNHDA, CDR2 SQIVND (reference sequence). The length of the CDR3 is 14 residues. The V end was cut by 5 bases, the J end by 8 bases, with 13 bases between. CDR3 loop: CASSVRGRDSPLHF. The CDR3 nucleotides are TGTGCCAGTAGTGTCCGGGGGAGGGATTCACCCCTCCACTTT.

The V and J genes are TRBV2 and TRBJ2-2; 12 positions agree with TRBD2. Germline loops: CDR1 SNHLY, CDR2 FYNNEI. The CDR3 has 15 residues. V lost 7 bases and J lost 4; bases outside the gene matches: 4. Written as DNA, the CDR3 is TGTGCCAGCACTTCTAGCGGGAGGGGCACCGGGGAGCTGTTTTTT. This gives the protein CASTSSGRGTGELFF.

This clone appeared a single time. This chain links TRBV27 with TRBJ2-7, with 10 bases fitting TRBD1. The junction had 4 bases not matched to a gene; V was cut back by 5 bases and J by 0 bases. This CDR3 comprises 15 residues. Germline loops: CDR1 MNHEY, CDR2 SMNVEV (reference sequence). CDR3 coding DNA: TGTGCCAGCAGTAGGACAGGGGGGGGCTCCTACGAGCAGTACTTC. Its protein is CASSRTGGGSYEQYF.

This clone was counted only a few times. This chain links TRBV15 with TRBJ2-7; 8 nucleotides agree with TRBD1. The CDR3 is made up of 14 amino acids. Losses at the gene ends were 5 bases for V and 4 bases for J; bases not matched to a gene: 7. Germline CDR1 reads LNHNV; CDR2 reads YYDKDF (reference sequence). DNA of the CDR3: TGTGCCACCAGCTGGACAGGGAAGGATTACGAGCAGTACTTC. This translates into CATSWTGKDYEQYF.

In its sample, this clone was seen once. The V call is TRBV5-1, the J call TRBJ1-1; no firm D call. V was clipped by 0 bases and J by 0 bases, with 9 bases between them. Germline V gives CDR1 SGHRS, CDR2 YFSETQ. The CDR3 spans 15 residues. The CDR3 DNA follows: TGCGCCAGCAGCTTGGGAGTCGGGGTGAACACTGAAGCTTTCTTT. As protein: CASSLGVGVNTEAFF.

This clone occurred once. The chain carries TRBV20-1 and TRBJ1-1; tentatively, D is TRBD1 (5 bases). This CDR3 has 11 amino acids. Between the trimmed V and J ends, which lost 6 bases and 3 bases, there was a span of 8 bases. Germline assignment: CDR1 DFQATT and CDR2 SNEGSKA (reference sequence). The CDR3 DNA sequence: TGCAGTGCCGTCAGGGACACTGAAGCTTTCTTT. Translating gives CSAVRDTEAFF.

This CDR3 is CASSVGEGSNQPQHF. In nucleotides, the CDR3 is TGTGCCAGCAGCGTAGGGGAGGGTAGCAATCAGCCCCAGCATTTT. The chain combines TRBV9 with TRBJ1-5; D not resolved. The germline CDR1 and CDR2 sequences are SGDLS and YYNGEE. V lost 0 bases and J lost 0, with 7 bases in between. The CDR3 contains 15 residues.

This clone turned up a few times. The V call is TRBV29-1, the J call TRBJ2-2, with 11 bases fitting TRBD2. Germline CDR1 SQVTM, CDR2 ANQGSEA. V lost 2 bases, J lost 6 bases, and 11 bases stayed unmatched. This CDR3 has 17 amino acids. The CDR3 spells CSVESTSGVTSAGELFF. CDR3 DNA: TGCAGCGTTGAATCGACTAGCGGGGTGACGTCCGCCGGGGAGCTGTTTTTT.

This sequence joins TRBV19 and TRBJ1-2; D not certain. The CDR3 totals 13 residues. Between the trimmed V and J ends, which lost 10 bases and 2 bases, there was a span of 14 bases. Germline V gives CDR1 LNHDA, CDR2 SQIVND (reference sequence). CDR3 sequence: CATRKPGNYGYTF. The CDR3 DNA reads as TGTGCCACCCGAAAGCCGGGGAACTATGGCTACACCTTC.

The chain has TRBV2 and TRBJ1-3, with a tentative D call TRBD1 (5 bases). The CDR3 contains 16 residues. V lost 5 bases to trimming and J lost 1 base, with 15 bases between them. In germline, CDR1 is SNHLY, CDR2 FYNNEI. CDR3 sequence: CASSTIGAGSGNTIYF. The CDR3 DNA reads as TGTGCCAGCAGTACAATAGGGGCAGGATCTGGAAACACCATATATTTT.